This T cell receptor (beta chain) was sequenced during a study of blood T cell repertoires in COVID-19. Study overall: Acute and convalescent COVID-19 samples came from the United States, Italy and Spain.

The study recruited people aged about 18 to 90 years across approximately 24 US areas. Membership in each cohort depended on participant-reported clinical history. All recovered Cohort 3 donors got two negative PCRs, got clearance, or saw symptom resolution. Profiled with immunoSEQ multiplex PCR; TCRdb holds only in-frame clones, not every one. Here the sample spans around 310,000 clones, just under 90% being singletons. The source is a woman aged 25-40 years who had recovered from COVID-19. The sample consisted of PBMCs or T cells enriched from blood (not recorded which).

The CDR3 here is CASRGQGNQPQHF. The CDR3 DNA is TGTGCCAGCAGGGGACAGGGGAATCAGCCCCAGCATTTT. The rearrangement links TRBV28 to TRBJ1-5, with 10 nucleotides matching TRBD1. CDR1 and CDR2 from the germline V gene are MDHEN and SYDVKM. The CDR3 has 13 amino acids. V gave up 6 bases and J gave up 4 bases; unmatched junction bases: 0.